This T cell receptor beta chain emerged from a study of regulatory T cells in long-lasting Graves disease. Arm-PCR with iRepertoire HTBI primers amplified the CDR3 regions for these TCR beta libraries. A single record per CDR3 protein comes from TCRdb applying MiXCR to the multiplex PCR reads. The data show about 540,000 distinct CDR3 sequences, with less than 15% seen just once and 8% to 10% held by the top ten. Time point specified: newly diagnosed GD, antithyroid drugs for less than 3 months. The TCR library used RNA extracted from PBMCs. The germline V gene has CDR1 WSHSY and CDR2 SAAADI. The length of the CDR3 is 14 residues. V trimming: 10 bases; J trimming: 8 bases; junction bases outside the gene matches: 11. This clonotype turned up a few times. In addition, the sample was reused for a study of T cells in Graves' hyperthyroidism and ophthalmopathy. From that study: TCR CDR3 underwent first-round RT-PCR with the HTBI primer set. Median prediction lead before ophthalmopathy onset was 6.5 months with the model.

The receptor comes from a man aged 25-40 years with Graves disease. V and J are TRBV10-2 and TRBJ2-1, with 10 positions matching TRBD2. The sequenced sample was peripheral blood mononuclear cells (PBMCs), obtained at new diagnosis, from a patient treated with antithyroid drugs. The CDR3 DNA reads TGCGCCACCTCCACTAGCGGGACCACCGATGAGCAGTTCTTC. As protein: CATSTSGTTDEQFF.